The 3 T cell receptor beta chains presented below share a single source sample, sequenced in a study of cytomegalovirus exposure and HLA in healthy donors. The PCR made use of 60 Vbeta and 13 Jbeta primers. TCRdb keeps only in-frame clones here, not all; method: immunoSEQ multiplex PCR. Of roughly 110,000 clones in the sample, roughly 82% were seen once. Source material: PBMCs. The receptors originated from a woman aged 45 to 65 in good health and CMV-seropositive.

This clone was counted once. The rearrangement uses TRBV4-3 and TRBJ2-7, with 7 nucleotides matching TRBD1. The CDR3 length is 14 residues. From germline, CDR1 is LGHNA and CDR2 YSLEER. After removal of 6 bases from V and 3 bases from J, the junction contained 8 bases not matched to a gene. This CDR3 reads CASRHRGVLYEQYF. As DNA, the CDR3 is TGCGCCAGCAGACACAGGGGCGTGCTCTACGAGCAGTACTTC.

This chain joins TRBV7-9 and TRBJ2-3; 8 bases map to TRBD1. Germline loops: CDR1 SEHNR, CDR2 FQNEAQ (reference sequence). CDR3 length: 14 amino acids. With 5 bases clipped from V and 3 bases from J, the junction kept 4 bases outside the gene matches. The CDR3 nucleotides read TGTGCCAGCAGCGCCGGACAGGGAACAGATACGCAGTATTTT. It translates to CASSAGQGTDTQYF.

This clone was picked up one time. The V gene is TRBV2, the J gene TRBJ2-7, with D possibly matching TRBD1 (5 bases). Trimming stripped 4 bases from V and 3 bases from J, with 10 bases between. The CDR3 is 13 residues long. Germline CDR1 and CDR2: SNHLY and FYNNEI. The CDR3 spells CASSGGLGYEQYF. Here the CDR3 DNA reads TGTGCCAGCAGTGGGGGCCTTGGCTACGAGCAGTACTTC.